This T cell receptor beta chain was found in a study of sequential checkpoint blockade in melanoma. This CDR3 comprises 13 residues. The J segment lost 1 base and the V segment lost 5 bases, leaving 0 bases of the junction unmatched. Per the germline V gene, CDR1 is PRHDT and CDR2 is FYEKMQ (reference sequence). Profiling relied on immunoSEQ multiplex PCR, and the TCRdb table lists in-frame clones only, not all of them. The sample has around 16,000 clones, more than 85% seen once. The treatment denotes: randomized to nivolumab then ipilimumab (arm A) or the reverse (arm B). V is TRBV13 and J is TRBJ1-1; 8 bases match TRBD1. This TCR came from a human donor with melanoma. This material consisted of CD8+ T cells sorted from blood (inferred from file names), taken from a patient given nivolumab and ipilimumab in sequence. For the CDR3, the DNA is TGTGCCAGCAGCGGACAGGGGAACACTGAAGCTTTCTTT. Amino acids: CASSGQGNTEAFF.